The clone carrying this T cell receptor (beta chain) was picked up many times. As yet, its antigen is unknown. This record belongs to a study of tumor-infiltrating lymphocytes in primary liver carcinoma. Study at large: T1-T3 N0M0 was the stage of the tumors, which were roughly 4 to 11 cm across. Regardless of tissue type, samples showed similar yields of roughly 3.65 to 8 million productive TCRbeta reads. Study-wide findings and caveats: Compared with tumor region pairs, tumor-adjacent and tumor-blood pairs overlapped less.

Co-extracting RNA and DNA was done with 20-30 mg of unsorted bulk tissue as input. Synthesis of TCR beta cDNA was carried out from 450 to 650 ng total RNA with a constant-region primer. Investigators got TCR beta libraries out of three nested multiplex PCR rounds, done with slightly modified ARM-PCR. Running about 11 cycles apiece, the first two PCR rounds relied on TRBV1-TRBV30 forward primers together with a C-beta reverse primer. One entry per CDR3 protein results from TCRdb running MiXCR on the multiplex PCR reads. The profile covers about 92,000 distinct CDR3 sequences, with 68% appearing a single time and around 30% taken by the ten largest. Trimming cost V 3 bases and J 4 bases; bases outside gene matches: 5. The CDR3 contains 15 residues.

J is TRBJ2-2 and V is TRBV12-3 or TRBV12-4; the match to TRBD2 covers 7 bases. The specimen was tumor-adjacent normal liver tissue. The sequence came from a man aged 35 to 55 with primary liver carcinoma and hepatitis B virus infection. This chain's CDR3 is CASSFGGSGTGELFF. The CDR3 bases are TGTGCCAGCAGTTTCGGCGGGAGTGGCACCGGGGAGCTGTTTTTT.